Detailed here is one TCR beta chain. The data were taken from a study of Ad26.COV2.S vaccination and SARS-CoV-2 variants. The V end was cut by 6 bases, the J end by 0 bases, with 13 bases between. The CDR3 length is 14 residues. CDR1 is SQVTM, CDR2 ANQGSEA, per germline. The method was immunoSEQ multiplex PCR; TCRdb's version includes in-frame clones alone and lacks a portion of them. The data show about 350,000 clones, 90% to 95% seen once. The V and J genes are TRBV29-1 and TRBJ2-3; TRBD1 is a possible D gene (7 bases). This specimen was peripheral blood, taken after recovery from COVID-19. The receptor was derived from a human donor who had recovered from COVID-19. DNA for the CDR3: TGCAGCGTCGGAGGGACAGAGAGCACAGATACGCAGTATTTT. It specifies CSVGGTESTDTQYF.